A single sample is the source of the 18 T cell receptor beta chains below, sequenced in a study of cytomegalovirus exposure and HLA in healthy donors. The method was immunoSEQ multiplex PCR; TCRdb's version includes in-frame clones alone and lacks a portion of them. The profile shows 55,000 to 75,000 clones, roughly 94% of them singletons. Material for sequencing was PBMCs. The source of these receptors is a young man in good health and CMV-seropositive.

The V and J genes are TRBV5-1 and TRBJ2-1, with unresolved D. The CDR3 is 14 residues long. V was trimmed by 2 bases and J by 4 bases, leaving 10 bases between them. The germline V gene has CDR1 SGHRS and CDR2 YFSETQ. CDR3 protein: CASSLSGTYNEQFF. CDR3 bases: TGCGCCAGCAGCTTATCAGGTACTTACAATGAGCAGTTCTTC.

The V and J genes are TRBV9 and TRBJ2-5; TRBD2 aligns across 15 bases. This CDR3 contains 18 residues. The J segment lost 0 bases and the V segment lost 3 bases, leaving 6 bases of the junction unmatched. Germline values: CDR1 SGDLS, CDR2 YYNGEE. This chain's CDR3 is CASSEGTSGGLYQETQYF. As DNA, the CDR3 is TGTGCCAGCAGCGAGGGGACTAGCGGGGGGCTTTACCAAGAGACCCAGTACTTC.

CDR3 nucleotides: TGTGCCAGCAGCCGGGATAGCGGGGGCCTCTCCTACGAGCAGTACTTC. This sequence encodes CASSRDSGGLSYEQYF. The chain joins TRBV7-2 to TRBJ2-7; TRBD2 matches at 9 bases. There are 16 residues in the CDR3. V lost 5 bases, J lost 0 bases, and 8 bases stayed unmatched. The germline CDR1 and CDR2 sequences are SGHTA and FQGNSA.

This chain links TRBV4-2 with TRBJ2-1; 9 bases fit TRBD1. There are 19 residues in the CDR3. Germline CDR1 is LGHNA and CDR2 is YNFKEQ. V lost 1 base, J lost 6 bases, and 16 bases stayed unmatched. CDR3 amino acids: CASSQVRGLGDRVVNEQFF. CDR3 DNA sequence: TGTGCCAGCAGCCAAGTAAGGGGGCTGGGGGACAGGGTTGTCAATGAGCAGTTCTTC.

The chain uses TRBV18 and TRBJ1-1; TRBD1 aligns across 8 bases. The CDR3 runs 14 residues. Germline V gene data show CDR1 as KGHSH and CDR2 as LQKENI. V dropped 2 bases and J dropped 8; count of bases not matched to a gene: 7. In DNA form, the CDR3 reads TGTGCCAGCTCACCAAGTCAGGGGGCGGCCGAAGCTTTCTTT. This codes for CASSPSQGAAEAFF.

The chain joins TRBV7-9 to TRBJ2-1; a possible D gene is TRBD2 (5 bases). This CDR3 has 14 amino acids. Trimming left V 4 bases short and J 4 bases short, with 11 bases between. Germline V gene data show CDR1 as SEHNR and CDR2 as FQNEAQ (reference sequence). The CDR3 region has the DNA TGTGCCAGCAGCTCCCCCGAGGGTTACAATGAGCAGTTCTTC. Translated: CASSSPEGYNEQFF.

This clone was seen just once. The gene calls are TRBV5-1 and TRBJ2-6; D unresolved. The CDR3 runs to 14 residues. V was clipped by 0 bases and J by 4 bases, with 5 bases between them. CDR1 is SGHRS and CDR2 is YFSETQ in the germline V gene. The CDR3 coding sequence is TGCGCCAGCAGCTTGGCTCCGGGGGCCAACGTCCTGACTTTC. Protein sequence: CASSLAPGANVLTF.

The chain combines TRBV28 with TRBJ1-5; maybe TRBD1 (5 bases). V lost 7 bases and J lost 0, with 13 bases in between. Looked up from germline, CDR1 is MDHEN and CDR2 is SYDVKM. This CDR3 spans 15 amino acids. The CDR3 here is CASIAGGNSNQPQHF. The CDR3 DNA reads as TGTGCCAGCATCGCTGGGGGGAATAGCAATCAGCCCCAGCATTTT.

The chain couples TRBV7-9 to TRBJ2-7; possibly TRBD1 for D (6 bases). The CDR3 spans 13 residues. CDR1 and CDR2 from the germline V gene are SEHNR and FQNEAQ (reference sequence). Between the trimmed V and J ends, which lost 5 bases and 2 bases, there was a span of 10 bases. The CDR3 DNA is TGTGCCAGCAGCCATCGACAGGCCTACGAGCAGTACTTC. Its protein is CASSHRQAYEQYF.

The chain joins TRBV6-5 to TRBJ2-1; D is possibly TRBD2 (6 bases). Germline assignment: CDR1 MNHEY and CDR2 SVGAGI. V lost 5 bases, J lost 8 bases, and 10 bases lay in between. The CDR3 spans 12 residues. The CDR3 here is CASSPSVHEQFF. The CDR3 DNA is TGTGCCAGCAGTCCTAGCGTCCATGAGCAGTTCTTC.

The CDR3 DNA reads as TGCAGCGTTGAATCCGGAAGACAGTTTTTAACTGAAGCTTTCTTT. Amino acid sequence: CSVESGRQFLTEAFF. The chain recombines TRBV29-1 with TRBJ1-1, with D possibly TRBD1 on 5 matching bases. V lost 2 bases and J lost 5, with 18 bases in between. CDR3 length: 15 residues. The V gene's germline CDR1 is SQVTM and CDR2 ANQGSEA.

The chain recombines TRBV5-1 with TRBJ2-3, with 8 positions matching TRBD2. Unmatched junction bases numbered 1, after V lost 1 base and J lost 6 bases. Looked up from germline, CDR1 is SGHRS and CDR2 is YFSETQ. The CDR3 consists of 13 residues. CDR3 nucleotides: TGCGCCAGCAGCTTGTCGGGGGGGGATACGCAGTATTTT. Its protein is CASSLSGGDTQYF.

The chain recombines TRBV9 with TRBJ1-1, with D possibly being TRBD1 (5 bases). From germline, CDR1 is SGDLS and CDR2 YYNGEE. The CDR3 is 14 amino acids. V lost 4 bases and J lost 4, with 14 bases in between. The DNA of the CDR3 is TGTGCCAGCAGCCCCCGAGGGGAGGGCACTGAAGCTTTCTTT. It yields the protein CASSPRGEGTEAFF.

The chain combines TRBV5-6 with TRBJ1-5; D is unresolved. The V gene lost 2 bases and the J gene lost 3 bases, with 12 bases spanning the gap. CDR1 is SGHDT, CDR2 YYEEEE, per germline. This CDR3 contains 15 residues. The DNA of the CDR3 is TGTGCCAGCAGCTTTTCGACGGGTCTCAATCAGCCCCAGCATTTT. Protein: CASSFSTGLNQPQHF.

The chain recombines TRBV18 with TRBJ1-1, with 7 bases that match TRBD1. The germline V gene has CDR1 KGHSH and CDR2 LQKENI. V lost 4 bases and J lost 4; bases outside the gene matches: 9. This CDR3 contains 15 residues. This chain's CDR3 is CASSLGDSIITEAFF. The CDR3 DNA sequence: TGTGCCAGCTCACTTGGGGACAGTATTATCACTGAAGCTTTCTTT.

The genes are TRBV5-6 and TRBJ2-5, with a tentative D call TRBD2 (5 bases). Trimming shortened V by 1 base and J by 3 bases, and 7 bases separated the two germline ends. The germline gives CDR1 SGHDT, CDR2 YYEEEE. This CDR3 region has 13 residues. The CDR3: CASSLWGEETQYF. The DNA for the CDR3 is TGTGCCAGCAGCTTGTGGGGAGAAGAGACCCAGTACTTC. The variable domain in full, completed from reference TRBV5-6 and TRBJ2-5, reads DAGVTQSPTHLIKTRGQQVTLRCSPKSGHDTVSWYQQALGQGPQFIFQYYEEEERQRGNFPDRFSGHQFPNYSSELNVNALLLGDSALYLCASSLWGEETQYFGPGTRLLVL.

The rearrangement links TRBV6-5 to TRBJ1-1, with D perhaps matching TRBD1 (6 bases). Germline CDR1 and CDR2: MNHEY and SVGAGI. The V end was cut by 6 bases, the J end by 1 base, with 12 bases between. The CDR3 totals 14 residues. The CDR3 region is CASRKGGGNTEAFF. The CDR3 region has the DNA TGTGCCAGCAGAAAGGGAGGGGGGAACACTGAAGCTTTCTTT.

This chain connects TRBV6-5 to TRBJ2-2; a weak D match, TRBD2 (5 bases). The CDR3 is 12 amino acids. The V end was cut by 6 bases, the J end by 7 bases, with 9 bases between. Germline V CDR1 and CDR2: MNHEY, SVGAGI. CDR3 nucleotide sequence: TGTGCCAGCAGCCTACTAGGCGGGGAGCTGTTTTTT. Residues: CASSLLGGELFF.